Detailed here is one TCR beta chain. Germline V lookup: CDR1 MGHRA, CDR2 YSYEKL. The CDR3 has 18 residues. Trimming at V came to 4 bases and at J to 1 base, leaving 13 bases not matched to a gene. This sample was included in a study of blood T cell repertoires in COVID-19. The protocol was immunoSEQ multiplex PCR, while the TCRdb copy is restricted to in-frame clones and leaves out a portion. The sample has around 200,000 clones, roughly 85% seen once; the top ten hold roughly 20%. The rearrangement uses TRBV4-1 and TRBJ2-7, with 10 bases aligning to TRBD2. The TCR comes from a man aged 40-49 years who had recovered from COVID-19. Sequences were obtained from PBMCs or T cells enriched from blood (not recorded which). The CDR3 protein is CASSLSPPRTSGSYEQYF. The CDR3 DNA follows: TGCGCCAGCAGCCTCTCCCCTCCCCGGACTAGCGGTTCCTACGAGCAGTACTTC.